This TCR beta chain stems from a study of regulatory T cells in long-lasting Graves disease. Study conclusions and caveats: Owing to a sample size that was small, accuracy may have been reduced. TCR diversity was lower in persistent than newly diagnosed Graves' disease.

Relying on iRepertoire HTBI primers and Arm-PCR of CDR3 regions, the team built TCR beta libraries. Using its own MiXCR run on the multiplex PCR reads, TCRdb lists one record per CDR3 protein. The sample contains 650,000 to 850,000 distinct CDR3 sequences, about 32% of which appear only once. Germline V gene lookup returns CDR1 MNHNS and CDR2 SASEGT. The J segment lost 7 bases and the V segment lost 4 bases, leaving 13 bases of the junction unmatched. This CDR3 spans 16 amino acids. The time point denotes: persistent/refractory GD, antithyroid drugs over 5 years with positive TRAb. Construction of the TCR library relied on RNA isolated from PBMCs. From each patient, roughly 9 milliliters of peripheral blood was drawn and collected into an EDTA anticoagulant tube. This clonotype was recorded a few times. What it recognizes is unknown.

The chain uses TRBV6-1 and TRBJ1-5; 7 bases are a match to TRBD1. This receptor was identified in a female donor with Graves disease. The specimen was peripheral blood mononuclear cells (PBMCs), collected when the disease was refractory, from a patient treated with antithyroid drugs. The CDR3 DNA sequence: TGTGCCAGCAGTGGAATCGACAGGGTCCCCGGACAGCCCCAGCATTTT. Its translation: CASSGIDRVPGQPQHF.